The next 21 T cell receptor beta chains were all read from a single sample in a study of T cells in Graves' hyperthyroidism and ophthalmopathy. Amplified regions were TCR beta CDR3 sequences from RNA transcripts. Researchers ran a first-round RT-PCR on the TCR CDR3 using the HTBI primer set. TCRdb used MiXCR to reprocess the multiplex PCR reads, holding one entry per CDR3 protein. The sample shows about 660,000 distinct CDR3 sequences, 45% of them seen only once. The sample taken for sequencing was peripheral blood or thyroid tissue (not recorded which). Receptor source: an adult man with Graves' disease, either hyperthyroidism or ophthalmopathy (not recorded which).

The rearrangement links TRBV25-1 to TRBJ1-2; TRBD1 agrees at 7 bases. This CDR3 is 13 amino acids long. Per germline, CDR1 MGHDK and CDR2 SYGVNS. V trimming: 7 bases; J trimming: 4 bases; junction bases outside the gene matches: 6. CDR3 coding DNA: TGTGCCAGCACGAATCACAGGGGCTATGGCTACACCTTC. Amino acid sequence: CASTNHRGYGYTF.

Notes on this clonotype: Given a much more abundant clone one base away, this may be a read error. The rearrangement links TRBV2 to TRBJ2-2; 12 positions match TRBD2. Trimming took 4 bases from V and 9 from J; bases not matched to a gene: 6. This CDR3 is 15 amino acids long. Looked up from germline, CDR1 is SNHLY and CDR2 is FYNNEI. The chain's CDR3 is CASSGLAGVPRELFF. Here the CDR3 DNA reads TGTGCCAGCAGTGGACTAGCGGGAGTCCCCAGGGAGCTGTTTTTT.

There are many counts of this clonotype. This chain joins TRBV2 and TRBJ1-5; 9 bases are shared with TRBD1. With V trimmed by 7 bases and J by 5 bases, 6 bases remained unmatched. Germline CDR1 and CDR2: SNHLY and FYNNEI. This CDR3 comprises 14 residues. The CDR3 bases are TGTGCCAGCACTAGGGACAGGGTGGATCAGCCCCAGCATTTT. Amino acid sequence: CASTRDRVDQPQHF.

A note on this clonotype: At one end, the junction sequence differs from germline, possibly due to a read error. The rearrangement links TRBV2 to TRBJ1-5; TRBD1 might be the D (5 bases). CDR3 size: 15 residues. The germline gives CDR1 SNHLY, CDR2 FYNNEI. CDR3 bases: TGTGCCAGCACCCTGGGCAGGGCCCTGAATCAGTCCCAGCATTTT. It yields the protein CASTLGRALNQSQHF.

In DNA form, the CDR3 reads TGTGCCAGCAGCAGCGGCCCAGGGGGCGGCAATCAGCCCCAGTACTTC. As protein: CASSSGPGGGNQPQYF. The chain is built from TRBV7-2 and TRBJ2-5; 8 bases agree with TRBD1. CDR3 length equals 16 residues. The germline V gene encodes CDR1 SGHTA and CDR2 FQGNSA. Losses at the gene ends were 5 bases for V and 9 bases for J; bases not matched to a gene: 17. The variable domain in full, with the rest retrieved from reference TRBV7-2 and TRBJ2-5, is GAGVSQSPSNKVTEKGKDVELRCDPISGHTALYWYRQSLGQGLEFLIYFQGNSAPDKSGLPSDRFSAERTGGSVSTLTIQRTQQEDSAVYLCASSSGPGGGNQPQYFGPGTRLLVL.

In its sample, this clonotype was seen a few times. The chain is built from TRBV19 and TRBJ2-7, with D perhaps assigned TRBD1 or TRBD2 (6 bases each). The CDR3 runs 11 residues. The germline V gene has CDR1 LNHDA and CDR2 SQIVND (reference sequence). V was pared by 5 bases and J by 6 bases, with 8 bases between. The CDR3 DNA follows: TGTGCCAGTAGTCCGGGGGCCGAGCAGTACTTC. Its translation is CASSPGAEQYF.

This clonotype was seen repeatedly, ten times or more. The chain recombines TRBV10-2 with TRBJ2-7, with D hard to call. CDR3 length equals 14 residues. Per the germline V gene, CDR1 is WSHSY and CDR2 is SAAADI. Trimming shortened V by 2 bases and J by 0 bases, and 8 bases separated the two germline ends. CDR3 nucleotide sequence: TGCGCCAGCAGTGAGAGGTTATACTCCTACGAGCAGTACTTC. Residues: CASSERLYSYEQYF.

This clonotype was counted ten times or more. The chain couples TRBV11-1 to TRBJ2-5, with D possibly being TRBD1 (6 bases). Trimming shortened V by 5 bases and J by 0 bases, and 10 bases separated the two germline ends. The germline V gene encodes CDR1 SGHAT and CDR2 FQDESV (reference sequence). The CDR3 is 14 residues long. As DNA, the CDR3 is TGTGCCAGCAGCACCGGACAGTACCAAGAGACCCAGTACTTC. Translated, it gives CASSTGQYQETQYF.

The chain links TRBV10-3 to TRBJ2-5; no clear D. V was pared by 6 bases and J by 3 bases, with 8 bases between. The CDR3 loop spans 12 amino acids. Per germline, CDR1 ENHRY and CDR2 SYGVKD. The CDR3 DNA sequence: TGTGCCATCAGCTTACCCAAAGAGACCCAGTACTTC. It translates to CAISLPKETQYF.

CDR3 coding DNA: TGTGCCACCAGCAAAGCAGGGCTTAACTATGGCTACACCTTC. It translates to CATSKAGLNYGYTF. The J gene is TRBJ1-2, the V gene TRBV15; D is perhaps TRBD1 (5 bases). The germline V gene encodes CDR1 LNHNV and CDR2 YYDKDF (reference sequence). The CDR3 is 14 residues long. V was clipped by 4 bases and J by 1 base, with 10 bases between them.

The V call is TRBV2, the J call TRBJ1-4, with 8 bases lining up with TRBD1. The germline V gene has CDR1 SNHLY and CDR2 FYNNEI. The CDR3 has 14 residues. The J segment lost 7 bases and the V segment lost 7 bases, leaving 8 bases of the junction unmatched. CDR3 in amino acids: CASMDRANTEKLFF. In DNA, the CDR3 is TGTGCCAGCATGGACAGGGCGAACACTGAAAAACTGTTTTTT.

As for this clonotype: A clone one base away is much larger, so this may be a read error. V gene TRBV13 combines with J gene TRBJ1-3; D gene unclear. The CDR3 totals 16 residues. CDR1 and CDR2 (germline): PRHDT, FYEKMQ (reference sequence). The CDR3 protein is CASSLGDYHSGNTTYF. The CDR3 nucleotides are TGTGCCAGCAGCTTAGGTGATTACCACTCTGGAAACACCACATATTTT.

This clonotype was recorded many times. The V call is TRBV29-1, the J call TRBJ2-6, with TRBD1 as a possible D gene (5 bases). CDR3 length: 13 amino acids. Germline V gives CDR1 SQVTM, CDR2 ANQGSEA. V was clipped by 4 bases and J by 3 bases, with 7 bases between them. The CDR3 spells CSVAGFGANVLTF. The CDR3 DNA reads TGCAGCGTTGCAGGGTTTGGGGCCAACGTCCTGACTTTC.

V is TRBV10-3 and J is TRBJ1-1; D is possibly TRBD1 (5 bases). Germline V CDR1 and CDR2: ENHRY, SYGVKD. This CDR3 region has 14 residues. Trimming cost V 2 bases and J 3 bases, with 10 bases left between them. This CDR3 reads CAISEGTRHTEAFF. CDR3 in DNA: TGTGCCATCAGTGAGGGGACCAGGCACACTGAAGCTTTCTTT.

Worth noting for this clonotype: A read error is possible here, since a much larger clone lies one base away. The rearrangement uses TRBV2 and TRBJ1-1; a possible D gene is TRBD1 (5 bases). CDR1 is SNHLY, CDR2 FYNNEI, per germline. This CDR3 has 14 residues. CDR3 residues: CAGSETVRGAEAFF. The CDR3, as DNA: TGTGCCGGCAGTGAGACAGTCCGGGGGGCTGAAGCTTTCTTT.

This clonotype was observed a few times. The genes are TRBV20-1 and TRBJ2-5; TRBD2 might be the D (6 bases). The CDR3 extends over 14 amino acids. Germline V gene lookup returns CDR1 DFQATT and CDR2 SNEGSKA (reference sequence). V was pared by 6 bases and J by 3 bases, with 17 bases between. CDR3 sequence: CSARGTGFEETQYF. The CDR3 DNA follows: TGCAGTGCCCGAGGGACTGGATTTGAAGAGACCCAGTACTTC.

Of note for this clonotype: The junction differs from germline at one of its ends, possibly a read error. V usage is TRBV6-6 and J usage is TRBJ1-1; D is unresolved. This CDR3 region has 16 residues. Germline CDR1 and CDR2: MNHNY and SVGAGI (reference sequence). CDR3 DNA sequence: TGCGCCAGCAGTGCCACCCTCGGCACCGAGGGCACTGAAGCTTTCTTT. Its protein is CASSATLGTEGTEAFF.

The CDR3 spells CASSSLAGVGEQYF. CDR3 nucleotides: TGTGCCAGCAGCTCTCTAGCGGGGGTCGGAGAGCAGTACTTC. The chain employs TRBV7-9 and TRBJ2-7; 10 nucleotides line up with TRBD2. The CDR3 has 14 amino acids. V was clipped by 4 bases and J by 7 bases; unmatched bases: 7. The germline gives CDR1 SEHNR, CDR2 FQNEAQ (reference sequence).

This clonotype was picked up many times. The chain links TRBV19 to TRBJ1-5; D possibly corresponds to TRBD1 (5 bases). Trimming took 5 bases from V and 1 from J, leaving 12 bases between them. Per the germline V gene, CDR1 is LNHDA and CDR2 is SQIVND (reference sequence). The length of the CDR3 is 15 residues. The CDR3 protein is CASSADGQSNQPQHF. In DNA form, the CDR3 reads TGTGCCAGTAGTGCCGACGGACAAAGCAATCAGCCCCAGCATTTT.

The V call is TRBV6-5, the J call TRBJ1-1; D is ambiguous. The germline V gene encodes CDR1 MNHEY and CDR2 SVGAGI. The CDR3 has 12 amino acids. The V end was cut by 7 bases, the J end by 11 bases, with 17 bases between. In nucleotides, the CDR3 is TGTGCCAGCAAGGGTATCATTTCAGACGCTTTCTTT. Its protein is CASKGIISDAFF.

This clonotype was recorded many times. The chain is built from TRBV12-3 or TRBV12-4 and TRBJ1-5; D unclear. The CDR3 consists of 13 residues. The V end was cut by 5 bases, the J end by 7 bases, with 12 bases between. CDR3 bases: TGTGCCAGCAGTAAGCGGGTAGGCCAGCCCCAGCATTTT. This codes for CASSKRVGQPQHF.